The subject of this entry is one T cell receptor beta chain. Its antigen remains unidentified. Assay: immunoSEQ multiplex PCR; the TCRdb copy retains only in-frame clones and omits some. The top ten clones hold around 5.1% of a sample with under 45,000 clones, around 85% of them seen once. CDR1 is GTSNPN and CDR2 is SVGIG in the germline V gene (reference sequence). This CDR3 is 12 amino acids long. Losses at the gene ends were 3 bases for V and 7 bases for J; bases not matched to a gene: 4. The data stem from a study of immune evolution from preneoplasia to lung adenocarcinoma. The study, taken as a whole, reports: Normal lung had highest clonality; later lesions appeared denser, more diverse. Top clone frequencies peaked in normal lung, apparently declining through invasive adenocarcinoma.

Sequenced input: FFPE invasive lung adenocarcinoma tissue. V is TRBV30 and J is TRBJ1-2; 8 bases match TRBD1. The sequence derives from a person between 55 and 70 years old with lung adenocarcinoma. The CDR3 spells CAWRTQGGGYTF. CDR3 coding DNA: TGTGCCTGGAGGACACAGGGGGGTGGCTACACCTTC.